One and the same sample provided the 30 T cell receptor beta chains below, sequenced in a study of vaccination and CD4 T cells after COVID-19. Sequenced with the Oncomine TCR Beta short-read assay was DNA taken from cultured CD4+ T cells. TCRdb recomputed calls from the PCR reads with MiXCR, one row per CDR3 protein. The sample contains approximately 12,000 distinct CDR3 sequences, roughly 80% of which appear only once. The antigens for these receptors are not known. Treatment indicated: roughly 10-day PBMC culture with coronavirus spike peptide pools or control peptides (ViraFEST assay). Input material: CD4+ T cells from blood, cultured in vitro. The source of these receptors is a human donor who had recovered from COVID-19.

The chain employs TRBV7-2 and TRBJ2-1, with D perhaps given as TRBD1 or TRBD2 (5 bases each). The CDR3 consists of 15 residues. The germline V gene encodes CDR1 SGHTA and CDR2 FQGNSA. With 7 bases removed from V and 4 bases from J, the gap between germline ends came to 17 bases. CDR3 amino acids: CASNPGTLRYNEQFF. Written as DNA, the CDR3 is TGTGCCAGCAACCCAGGGACCCTAAGGTACAATGAGCAGTTCTTC.

This clonotype occurred once. The chain has TRBV7-9 and TRBJ2-5; TRBD1 matches at 8 bases. The germline V gene encodes CDR1 SEHNR and CDR2 FQNEAQ (reference sequence). The CDR3 totals 15 residues. The V and J ends lost 6 bases and 5 bases, in that order; junction bases with no gene match: 11. CDR3 loop: CASRGGRDRTETQYF. The CDR3 DNA sequence: TGTGCCAGCAGGGGCGGACGGGACAGGACGGAGACCCAGTACTTC.

This clonotype has just a few counts. V gene TRBV27 combines with J gene TRBJ2-5; D tentatively fits TRBD1 or TRBD2 (5 bases each). Germline V lookup: CDR1 MNHEY, CDR2 SMNVEV (reference sequence). V was shortened by 4 bases and J by 5 bases, with 8 bases between the two germline ends. This CDR3 has 12 amino acids. The CDR3 loop is CASSSRDETQYF. CDR3 in DNA: TGTGCCAGCAGTTCCCGGGACGAGACCCAGTACTTC.

The CDR3 protein is CASRKEGTSGYTF. CDR3 coding DNA: TGTGCCAGCAGGAAGGAAGGGACATCTGGCTACACCTTC. The rearrangement joins TRBV2 to TRBJ1-2, with D perhaps TRBD1 (6 bases). This CDR3 is 13 amino acids long. The V gene's germline CDR1 is SNHLY and CDR2 FYNNEI. Trimming removed 6 bases at V and 7 bases at J, with 15 bases between.

The chain employs TRBV15 and TRBJ2-5, with D perhaps TRBD1 (6 bases). V dropped 6 bases and J dropped 5 bases, with 16 bases sitting between them. Germline V gene data show CDR1 as LNHNV and CDR2 as YYDKDF (reference sequence). The CDR3 covers 14 residues. The CDR3 DNA follows: TGTGCCACCAGAAACATGGGACAAACCGAGACCCAGTACTTC. It encodes CATRNMGQTETQYF.

This chain links TRBV15 with TRBJ2-3; no firm D call. There are 14 residues in the CDR3. V shed 4 bases and J shed 2 bases, with 10 bases lying between them. CDR1 is LNHNV, CDR2 YYDKDF, per germline (reference sequence). For the CDR3, the DNA is TGTGCCACCAGCAAAGATAATCCCACAGATACGCAGTATTTT. Amino acid sequence: CATSKDNPTDTQYF.

The genes are TRBV5-1 and TRBJ1-5; D is uncertain. The CDR3 sequence is 14 residues long. Trimming removed 0 bases at V and 4 bases at J, with 8 bases between. Germline CDR1 reads SGHRS; CDR2 reads YFSETQ. CDR3 DNA sequence: TGCGCCAGCAGCTTGGAAGGAATGAATCAGCCCCAGCATTTT. This encodes CASSLEGMNQPQHF.

The rearrangement uses TRBV20-1 and TRBJ1-6; no definite D call. Trimming shortened V by 2 bases and J by 10 bases, and 21 bases separated the two germline ends. In germline, CDR1 is DFQATT, CDR2 SNEGSKA (reference sequence). This CDR3 is 16 amino acids long. The CDR3 DNA follows: TGCAGTGCTAGACGAACATGGACCTTAGAAGGCTCACCCCTCCACTTT. This encodes CSARRTWTLEGSPLHF.

The genes are TRBV6-1 and TRBJ1-2; 9 bases match TRBD1. The CDR3 is 13 residues long. V lost 3 bases to trimming and J lost 8 bases; unmatched junction nucleotides: 4. Germline CDR1 reads MNHNS; CDR2 reads SASEGT. The CDR3, as DNA: TGTGCCAGCAGTGATCCGACAGGGGGAGGCTACACCTTC. Amino acids: CASSDPTGGGYTF.

This clonotype showed up just a few times. CDR3 in DNA: TGTGCCAGCCCAGGTCAGACCCAGTACTTC. Translation gives CASPGQTQYF. J is TRBJ2-5 and V is TRBV6-2 or TRBV6-3; no clear D gene. CDR1 MNHEY and CDR2 SVGEGT come from the germline V gene. The CDR3 totals 10 residues. V lost 8 bases and J lost 6, with 7 bases in between.

The V gene is TRBV19, the J gene TRBJ2-7; unclear D gene. Germline V lookup: CDR1 LNHDA, CDR2 SQIVND (reference sequence). This CDR3 region has 14 residues. Trimming removed 5 bases from V and 0 bases from J, with 11 bases in between. The DNA of the CDR3 is TGTGCCAGTAGTCCGACGGCCCCCTCCTACGAGCAGTACTTC. This gives the protein CASSPTAPSYEQYF.

This rearrangement joins TRBV4-3 to TRBJ2-3, with a tentative D call TRBD2 (6 bases). CDR3 length equals 18 residues. Germline CDR1 and CDR2: LGHNA and YSLEER. V lost 0 bases, J lost 4 bases, and 20 bases lay in between. CDR3 loop: CASSQDTGVDGAADTQYF. CDR3 DNA sequence: TGCGCCAGCAGCCAAGATACGGGAGTAGATGGGGCGGCAGATACGCAGTATTTT.

This chain uses TRBV3-1 with TRBJ1-2; D is ambiguous. The CDR3 runs to 14 residues. Trimming stripped 4 bases from V and 0 bases from J, with 9 bases between. Germline V gene sequence: CDR1 LGHDT, CDR2 YNNKEL (reference sequence). The CDR3 bases are TGTGCCAGCAGCCCGTGGGTAGCTAACTATGGCTACACCTTC. This encodes CASSPWVANYGYTF.

Note on this clonotype: The junction departs from germline at one end; a sequencing error may be responsible. The chain couples TRBV12-3 or TRBV12-4 to TRBJ1-1; 12 bases match TRBD1. The CDR3 totals 16 residues. The CDR3 is CASNFGTGGMNIEAFF. The DNA for the CDR3 is TGTGCCAGCAATTTTGGGACAGGGGGCATGAACATTGAAGCTTTCTTT.

The CDR3 here is CASSSGQGHGYTF. In DNA, the CDR3 is TGTGCCAGCAGCTCAGGACAGGGACATGGCTACACCTTC. V is TRBV7-2 and J is TRBJ1-2; TRBD1 matches at 8 bases. Germline values: CDR1 SGHTA, CDR2 FQGNSA. V was pared by 4 bases and J by 6 bases, with 4 bases of the junction left unmatched. CDR3 length: 13 amino acids.

J is TRBJ2-2 and V is TRBV5-4; 8 bases are a match to TRBD2. The junction had 5 bases not matched to a gene; V was cut back by 0 bases and J by 7 bases. The CDR3 runs to 15 residues. CDR1 SGHNT and CDR2 YYREEE come from the germline V gene (reference sequence). The CDR3 loop reads CASSLVAGGGGELFF. The CDR3 bases are TGTGCCAGCAGCTTGGTTGCGGGGGGAGGCGGGGAGCTGTTTTTT. The entire variable domain, with the rest obtained from reference TRBV5-4 and TRBJ2-2, is as follows: ETGVTQSPTHLIKTRGQQVTLRCSSQSGHNTVSWYQQALGQGPQFIFQYYREEENGRGNFPPRFSGLQFPNYSSELNVNALELDDSALYLCASSLVAGGGGELFFGEGSRLTVL.

The table lists this clonotype with a few counts. This chain joins TRBV20-1 and TRBJ1-5, with D uncertain. V lost 3 bases to trimming and J lost 0 bases, with 24 bases between them. Germline loops: CDR1 DFQATT, CDR2 SNEGSKA (reference sequence). The CDR3 runs to 19 residues. CDR3 sequence: CSASDKARNLAYSNQPQHF. The CDR3 DNA follows: TGCAGTGCTAGTGACAAAGCAAGGAATCTTGCATATAGCAATCAGCCCCAGCATTTT.

V and J are TRBV15 and TRBJ2-1, with a possible D match to TRBD1 (5 bases). CDR1 and CDR2 (germline): LNHNV, YYDKDF (reference sequence). The CDR3 covers 13 residues. The ends were cut back, 3 bases at V and 6 bases at J, with 9 bases in the middle. CDR3 loop: CATSRGDSNEQFF. CDR3 in DNA: TGTGCCACCAGCAGGGGCGACAGCAATGAGCAGTTCTTC.

This clonotype has a handful of counts. CDR3 loop: CASSQNRGHQPQHF. Written as DNA, the CDR3 is TGTGCCAGCAGTCAAAACAGGGGGCACCAGCCCCAGCATTTT. V and J are TRBV27 and TRBJ1-5; 9 positions agree with TRBD1. Losses at the gene ends were 5 bases for V and 7 bases for J; bases not matched to a gene: 6. The CDR3 is 14 residues long. Germline values: CDR1 MNHEY, CDR2 SMNVEV (reference sequence).

The J gene is TRBJ2-5, the V gene TRBV18; D is undetermined. CDR3 length: 14 residues. Per the germline V gene, CDR1 is KGHSH and CDR2 is LQKENI. Trimming took off 3 bases at V and 5 bases at J, with 13 bases between the two ends. The DNA for the CDR3 is TGTGCCAGCTCACCCGGACCGTCGTCGGAGACCCAGTACTTC. It encodes CASSPGPSSETQYF.

This rearrangement joins TRBV7-9 to TRBJ1-1, with 7 bases lining up with TRBD1. After removal of 6 bases from V and 8 bases from J, the junction contained 9 bases not matched to a gene. Germline V gene lookup returns CDR1 SEHNR and CDR2 FQNEAQ (reference sequence). This CDR3 spans 13 amino acids. In DNA form, the CDR3 reads TGTGCCAGCAGTTTACGGGACAGAATAGAAGCTTTCTTT. This sequence encodes CASSLRDRIEAFF.

Only one count was recorded for this clonotype. This chain links TRBV29-1 with TRBJ2-5; tentatively, D is TRBD2 (7 bases). The germline V gene encodes CDR1 SQVTM and CDR2 ANQGSEA. V was pared by 6 bases and J by 4 bases, with 21 bases between. This CDR3 spans 15 amino acids. The CDR3 DNA sequence: TGCAGCGTAAGGGGGTGGGGAGGGCCAGGAGAGACCCAGTACTTC. It is translated as CSVRGWGGPGETQYF.

The chain has TRBV27 and TRBJ2-5, with D perhaps TRBD1 (6 bases). This CDR3 contains 14 residues. The germline V gene has CDR1 MNHEY and CDR2 SMNVEV (reference sequence). V gave up 3 bases and J gave up 5 bases, with 13 bases separating them. As DNA, the CDR3 is TGTGCCAGCAGTTTGTACAGGGCTATCGAGACCCAGTACTTC. It is translated as CASSLYRAIETQYF.

The chain joins TRBV7-2 to TRBJ2-2; 11 bases match TRBD2. V gave up 2 bases and J gave up 6 bases; unmatched junction bases: 5. CDR3 size: 16 residues. In germline, CDR1 is SGHTA, CDR2 FQGNSA. CDR3 nucleotide sequence: TGTGCCAGCAGCTTAATAGCGGGAGGGTACCCCGGGGAGCTGTTTTTT. This sequence encodes CASSLIAGGYPGELFF.

V and J are TRBV6-1 and TRBJ1-1; 7 bases fit TRBD1. Per the germline V gene, CDR1 is MNHNS and CDR2 is SASEGT. This CDR3 region has 15 residues. J was trimmed by 0 bases and V by 3 bases; bases with no gene match: 4. The CDR3 loop is CASSDLGQVNTEAFF. CDR3 DNA sequence: TGTGCCAGCAGTGACCTTGGACAGGTGAACACTGAAGCTTTCTTT.

The CDR3 here is CASSPGVVETQYF. CDR3 coding DNA: TGTGCCAGCAGCCCAGGGGTGGTGGAGACCCAGTACTTC. This chain joins TRBV11-1 and TRBJ2-5, with a tentative D call TRBD1 (6 bases). The CDR3 loop spans 13 amino acids. Germline V gives CDR1 SGHAT, CDR2 FQDESV (reference sequence). Trimming removed 5 bases at V and 5 bases at J, with 12 bases between.

The V call is TRBV7-2, the J call TRBJ1-5; no reliable D call. V was cut by 4 bases and J by 2 bases, with 9 bases left in between. The CDR3 covers 14 residues. Germline V gene sequence: CDR1 SGHTA, CDR2 FQGNSA. The CDR3 DNA is TGTGCCAGCAGCTCCTCGGGTGGCAATCAGCCCCAGCATTTT. It translates to CASSSSGGNQPQHF.

This clonotype was detected only once. The chain uses TRBV10-3 and TRBJ1-6, with 10 bases matching TRBD1. Looked up from germline, CDR1 is ENHRY and CDR2 is SYGVKD. CDR3 length: 15 amino acids. J gave up 9 bases and V 6 bases, and 8 bases lay outside the gene matches. CDR3 sequence (DNA): TGTGCCATCAGGGACCGGGACAGGGGATCTTCACCCCTCCACTTT. Its protein product is CAIRDRDRGSSPLHF.

The chain has TRBV20-1 and TRBJ2-7; 12 nucleotides agree with TRBD2. The CDR3 sequence is 15 residues long. Germline values: CDR1 DFQATT, CDR2 SNEGSKA (reference sequence). V trimming: 3 bases; J trimming: 2 bases; junction bases outside the gene matches: 5. CDR3: CSARRTSGTTYEQYF. CDR3 coding DNA: TGCAGTGCTAGGCGGACTAGCGGGACTACCTACGAGCAGTACTTC.

With regard to this clonotype: The germline gene is not matched at one end of the junction; a read error may be the cause. The genes are TRBV12-3 or TRBV12-4 and TRBJ1-1; D not certain. The CDR3 is made up of 13 amino acids. CDR3 amino acids: CASSLAIYTEAYF. The DNA for the CDR3 is TGTGCCAGCAGTTTGGCCATCTACACTGAAGCTTACTTT.